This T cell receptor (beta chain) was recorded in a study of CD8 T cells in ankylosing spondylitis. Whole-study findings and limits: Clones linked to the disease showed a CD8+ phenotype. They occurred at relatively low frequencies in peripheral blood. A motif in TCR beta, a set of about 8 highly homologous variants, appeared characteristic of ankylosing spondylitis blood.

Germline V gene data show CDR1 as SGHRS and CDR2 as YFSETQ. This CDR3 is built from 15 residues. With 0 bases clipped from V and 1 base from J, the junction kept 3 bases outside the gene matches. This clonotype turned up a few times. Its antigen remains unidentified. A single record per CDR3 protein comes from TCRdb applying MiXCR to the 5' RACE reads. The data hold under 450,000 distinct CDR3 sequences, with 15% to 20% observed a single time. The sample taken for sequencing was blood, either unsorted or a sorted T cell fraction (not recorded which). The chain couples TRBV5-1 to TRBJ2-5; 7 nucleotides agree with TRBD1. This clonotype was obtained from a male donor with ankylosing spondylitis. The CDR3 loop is CASSLGGQTQETQYF. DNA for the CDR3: TGCGCCAGCAGCTTGGGGGGACAGACCCAAGAGACCCAGTACTTC.